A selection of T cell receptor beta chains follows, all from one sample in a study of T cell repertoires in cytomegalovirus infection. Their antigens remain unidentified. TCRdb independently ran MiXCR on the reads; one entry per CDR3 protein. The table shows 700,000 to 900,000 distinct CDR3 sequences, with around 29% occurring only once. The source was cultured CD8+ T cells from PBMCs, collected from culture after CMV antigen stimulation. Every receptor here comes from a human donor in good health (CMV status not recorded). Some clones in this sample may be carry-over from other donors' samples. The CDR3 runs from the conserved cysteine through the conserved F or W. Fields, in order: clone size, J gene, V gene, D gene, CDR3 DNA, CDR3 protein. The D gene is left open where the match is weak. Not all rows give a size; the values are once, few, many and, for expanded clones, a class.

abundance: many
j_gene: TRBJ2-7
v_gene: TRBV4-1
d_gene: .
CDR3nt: TGCGCCAGCAGCCAAGTGCCGGACAGAAGCTCCTACGAGCAGTACTTC
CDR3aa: CASSQVPDRSSYEQYF

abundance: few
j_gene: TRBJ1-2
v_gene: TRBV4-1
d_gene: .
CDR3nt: TGCGCCAGCAGCCCCCTTGAAACGCTTAGTGGCTACACCTTC
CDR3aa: CASSPLETLSGYTF

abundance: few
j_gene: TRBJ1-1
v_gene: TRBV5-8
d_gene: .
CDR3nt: TGTGCCAGCATCCTACCACGGAACACTGAAGCTTTCTTT
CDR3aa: CASILPRNTEAFF

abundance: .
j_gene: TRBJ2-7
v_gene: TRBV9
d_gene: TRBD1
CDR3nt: TGTGCCAGCAGCGTTAGGACAGGGGGCCACGAGCAGTACTTC
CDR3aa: CASSVRTGGHEQYF

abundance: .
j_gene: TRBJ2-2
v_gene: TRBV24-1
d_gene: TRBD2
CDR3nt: TGTGCCACCAGTCTAGCGGGGGGCGTGTCCGGGGAGCTGTTTTTT
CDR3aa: CATSLAGGVSGELFF

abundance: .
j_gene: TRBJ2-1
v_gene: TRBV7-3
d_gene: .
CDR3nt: TGTGCCAGCAGCTTATGGCCGGGGGATGAGCAGTTCTTC
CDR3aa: CASSLWPGDEQFF

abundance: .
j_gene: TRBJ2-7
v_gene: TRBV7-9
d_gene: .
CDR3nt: TGTGCCAGCAGTCGCAGCTCCTACGAGCAGTACTTC
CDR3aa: CASSRSSYEQYF

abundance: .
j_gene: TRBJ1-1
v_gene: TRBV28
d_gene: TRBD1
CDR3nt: TGTGCCAGCAGTTTTAGATGGACAGGCCCGAACACTGAAGCTTTCTTT
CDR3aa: CASSFRWTGPNTEAFF

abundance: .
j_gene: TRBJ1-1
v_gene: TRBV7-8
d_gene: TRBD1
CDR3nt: TGTGCCAGCAGATATACAGGGGCTGAAGCTTTCTTT
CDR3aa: CASRYTGAEAFF

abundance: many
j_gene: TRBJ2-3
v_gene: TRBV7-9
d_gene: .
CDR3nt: TGTGCCAGCAGCTTTTTCCTTACAGATACGCAGTATTTT
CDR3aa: CASSFFLTDTQYF

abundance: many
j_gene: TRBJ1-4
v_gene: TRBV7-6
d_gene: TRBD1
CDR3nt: TGTGCCAGCAGCCTAGACAGGGCAACTAATGAAAAACTGTTTTTT
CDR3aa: CASSLDRATNEKLFF

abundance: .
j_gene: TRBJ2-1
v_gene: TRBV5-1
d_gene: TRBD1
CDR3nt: TGCGCCAGCAGCTCCCTTCAAGGGACAGGGGGATCTGAGCAGTTCTTC
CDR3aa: CASSSLQGTGGSEQFF

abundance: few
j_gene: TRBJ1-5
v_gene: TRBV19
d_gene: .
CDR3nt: TGTGCCAGTACTCGGGGCCTCGGGCAGCCCCAGCATTTT
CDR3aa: CASTRGLGQPQHF

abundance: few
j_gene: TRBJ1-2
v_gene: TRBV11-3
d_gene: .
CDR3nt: TGTGCCAGCAGCTTAGGAAGGGGGTTCTTTGGCTACACCTTC
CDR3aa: CASSLGRGFFGYTF

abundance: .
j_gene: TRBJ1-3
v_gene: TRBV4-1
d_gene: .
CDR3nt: TGCGCCAGCAGCCAAGAACTCCGGGTAAACTCTGGAAACACCATATATTTT
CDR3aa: CASSQELRVNSGNTIYF

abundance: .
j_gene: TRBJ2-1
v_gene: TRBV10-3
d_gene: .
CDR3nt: TGTGCCATCAGAGCCGGGACCCCTGCCCACAATGAGCAGTTCTTC
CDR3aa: CAIRAGTPAHNEQFF

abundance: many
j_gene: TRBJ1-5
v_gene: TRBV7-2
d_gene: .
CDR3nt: TGTGCCAGCAGCTTAGCAACAGGCACCAATCAGCCCCAGCATTTT
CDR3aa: CASSLATGTNQPQHF

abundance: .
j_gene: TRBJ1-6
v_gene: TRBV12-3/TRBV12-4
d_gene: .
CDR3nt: TGTGCCAGCAGTGACCGGGCCGATATGGGGAATTCACCCCTCCACTTT
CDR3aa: CASSDRADMGNSPLHF

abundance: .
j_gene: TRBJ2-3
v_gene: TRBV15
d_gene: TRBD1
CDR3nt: TGTGCCACCAGCCCTCGAGAGGGACAGGGGGTAGATACGCAGTATTTT
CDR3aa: CATSPREGQGVDTQYF

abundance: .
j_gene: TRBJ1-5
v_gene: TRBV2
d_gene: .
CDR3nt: TGTGCCAGCAGTGACCACTATAGCAATCAGCCCCAGCATTTT
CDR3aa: CASSDHYSNQPQHF

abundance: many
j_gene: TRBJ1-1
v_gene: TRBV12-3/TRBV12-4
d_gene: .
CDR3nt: TGTGCCAGCAGTTTAAGGGGACCCCCGAACACTGAAGCTTTCTTT
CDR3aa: CASSLRGPPNTEAFF

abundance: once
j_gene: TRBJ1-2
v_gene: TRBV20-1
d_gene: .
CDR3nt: TGCAGTGCTAGTGAGGAGACAGAATACTATGGCTACACCTTC
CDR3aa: CSASEETEYYGYTF

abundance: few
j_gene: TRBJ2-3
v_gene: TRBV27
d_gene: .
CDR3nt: TGTGCCAGCAGCATTAGCGCGGCTGGTACGCAGTATTTT
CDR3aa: CASSISAAGTQYF

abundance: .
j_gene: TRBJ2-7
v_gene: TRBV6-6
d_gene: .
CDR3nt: TGTGCCAGCAGTTCGGTTAACTACGAGCAGTACTTC
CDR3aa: CASSSVNYEQYF

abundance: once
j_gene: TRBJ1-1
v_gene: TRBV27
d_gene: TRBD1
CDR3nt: TGTGCCAGCAGTTCGACAGGGGGAATAATGAACACTGAAGCTTTCTTT
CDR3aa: CASSSTGGIMNTEAFF

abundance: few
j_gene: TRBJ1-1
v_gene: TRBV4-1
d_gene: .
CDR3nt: TGCGCCAGCAGCCATGAGACCGGGACAAGTGGGGCTTTCTTT
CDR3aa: CASSHETGTSGAFF

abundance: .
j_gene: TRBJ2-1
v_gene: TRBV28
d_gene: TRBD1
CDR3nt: TGTGCCAGCAGTAACTTACAGGGGGCTCCTTCCTACAATGAGCAGTTCTTC
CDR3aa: CASSNLQGAPSYNEQFF

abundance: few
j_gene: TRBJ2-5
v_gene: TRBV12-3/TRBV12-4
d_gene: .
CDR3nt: TGTGCCAGCAGTTATCCGGGCGAGTACCAAGAGACCCAGTACTTC
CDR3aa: CASSYPGEYQETQYF

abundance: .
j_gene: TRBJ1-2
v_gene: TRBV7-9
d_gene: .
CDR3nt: TGTGCCAGCAGCCAATCCGACAGGATCTATGGCTACACCTTC
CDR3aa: CASSQSDRIYGYTF

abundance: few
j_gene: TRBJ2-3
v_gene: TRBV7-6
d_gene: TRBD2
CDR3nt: TGTGCCAGCAGCTTAGGATCAGGACTAGCTGTGGATACGCAGTATTTT
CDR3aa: CASSLGSGLAVDTQYF

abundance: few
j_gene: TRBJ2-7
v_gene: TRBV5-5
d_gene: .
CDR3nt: TGTGCCAGCAGCTTGGTGGGGGGCCGGGGCTACGAGCAGTACTTC
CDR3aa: CASSLVGGRGYEQYF

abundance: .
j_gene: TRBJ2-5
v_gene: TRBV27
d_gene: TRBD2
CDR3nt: TGTGCCAGCAGTTTTTTATCTCGGCTAGCGGTGGGGGAGACCCAGTACTTC
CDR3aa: CASSFLSRLAVGETQYF

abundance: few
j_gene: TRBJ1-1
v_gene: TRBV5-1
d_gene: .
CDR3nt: TGCGCCAGCAAGGAGCAGGGGAGCACTGAAGCTTTCTTT
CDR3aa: CASKEQGSTEAFF

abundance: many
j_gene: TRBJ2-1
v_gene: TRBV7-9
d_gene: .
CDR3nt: TGTGCCAGCAGCTTCTTGGCCCTTGGGTGGAACAATGAGCAGTTCTTC
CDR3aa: CASSFLALGWNNEQFF

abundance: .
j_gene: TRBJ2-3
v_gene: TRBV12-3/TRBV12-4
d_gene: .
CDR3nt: TGTGCCAGCAGTTTGGAGGGGGGGAGGACAGATACGCAGTATTTT
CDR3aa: CASSLEGGRTDTQYF

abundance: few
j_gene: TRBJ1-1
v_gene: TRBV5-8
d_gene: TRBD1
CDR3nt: TGTGCCAGCAGCGGACAGGGGGCTCAAGCTTTCTTT
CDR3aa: CASSGQGAQAFF

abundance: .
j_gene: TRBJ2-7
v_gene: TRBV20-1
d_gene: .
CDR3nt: TGCAGTGCTAGAGACCTGGGGTCCTACGAGCAGTACTTC
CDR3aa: CSARDLGSYEQYF

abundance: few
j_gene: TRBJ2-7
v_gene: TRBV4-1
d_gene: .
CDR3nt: TGCGCCAGCAGCCAAGAAGGGGGGGAGGGATACGAGCAGTACTTC
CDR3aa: CASSQEGGEGYEQYF

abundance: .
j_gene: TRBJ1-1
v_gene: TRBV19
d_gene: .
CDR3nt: TGTGCCAGTAGGCTCTGGAACACTGAAGCTTTCTTT
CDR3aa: CASRLWNTEAFF

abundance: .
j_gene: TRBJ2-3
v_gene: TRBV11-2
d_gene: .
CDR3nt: TGTGCCAGCAGCCGGGGCACCGGGCGCGGAGATACGCAGTATTTT
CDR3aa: CASSRGTGRGDTQYF

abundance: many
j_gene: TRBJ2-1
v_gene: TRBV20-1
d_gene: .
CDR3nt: TGCAGTGCTAGAGGAACCGGGGTGGGCAGCTACAATGAGCAGTTCTTC
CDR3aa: CSARGTGVGSYNEQFF

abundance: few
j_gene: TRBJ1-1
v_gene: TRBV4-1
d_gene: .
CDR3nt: TGCGCCAGCAGTTGGGGGACTCAGAACACTGAAGCTTTCTTT
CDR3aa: CASSWGTQNTEAFF

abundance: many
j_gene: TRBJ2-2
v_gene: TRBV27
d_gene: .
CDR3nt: TGTGCCAGCAGTTTCATCAAACCTAACACCGGGGAGCTGTTTTTT
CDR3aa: CASSFIKPNTGELFF

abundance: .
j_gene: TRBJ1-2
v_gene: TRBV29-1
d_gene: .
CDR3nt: TGCAGCGTTGACATGGTCTTGGATGGCTACACCTTC
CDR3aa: CSVDMVLDGYTF

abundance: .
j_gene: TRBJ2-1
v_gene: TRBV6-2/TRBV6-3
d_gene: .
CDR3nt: TGTGCCAGCTCCTGGAGCACTGAGCAGTTCTTC
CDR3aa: CASSWSTEQFF

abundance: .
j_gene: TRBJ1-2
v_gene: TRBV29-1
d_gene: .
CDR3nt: TGCAGCGCCGAAACGGGGCAGTCCTATGGCTACACCTTC
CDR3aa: CSAETGQSYGYTF

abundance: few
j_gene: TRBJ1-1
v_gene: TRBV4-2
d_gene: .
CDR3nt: TGTGCCAGCAGCCCGCTCATTGGGCCTGGAACTGAAGCTTTCTTT
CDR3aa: CASSPLIGPGTEAFF

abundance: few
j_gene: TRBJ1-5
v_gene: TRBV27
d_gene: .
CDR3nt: TGTGCCAGCAGTCTGGGGACACCTCCTCAGCCCCAGCATTTT
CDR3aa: CASSLGTPPQPQHF